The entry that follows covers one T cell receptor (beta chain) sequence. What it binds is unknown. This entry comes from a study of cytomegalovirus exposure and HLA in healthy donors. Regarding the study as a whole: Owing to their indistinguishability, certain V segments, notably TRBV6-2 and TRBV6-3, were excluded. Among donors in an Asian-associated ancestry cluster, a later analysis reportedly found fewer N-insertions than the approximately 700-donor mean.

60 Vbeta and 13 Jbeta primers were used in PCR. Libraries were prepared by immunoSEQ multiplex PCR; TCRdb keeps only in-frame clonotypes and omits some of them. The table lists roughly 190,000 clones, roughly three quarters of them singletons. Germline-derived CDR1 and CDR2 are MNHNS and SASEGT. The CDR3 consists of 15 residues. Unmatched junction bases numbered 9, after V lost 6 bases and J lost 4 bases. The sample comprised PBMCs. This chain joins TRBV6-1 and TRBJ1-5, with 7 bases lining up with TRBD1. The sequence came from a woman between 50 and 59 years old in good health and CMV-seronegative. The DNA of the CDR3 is TGTGCCAGCAGAGCCGACAGGGTGAGAAATCAGCCCCAGCATTTT. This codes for CASRADRVRNQPQHF.